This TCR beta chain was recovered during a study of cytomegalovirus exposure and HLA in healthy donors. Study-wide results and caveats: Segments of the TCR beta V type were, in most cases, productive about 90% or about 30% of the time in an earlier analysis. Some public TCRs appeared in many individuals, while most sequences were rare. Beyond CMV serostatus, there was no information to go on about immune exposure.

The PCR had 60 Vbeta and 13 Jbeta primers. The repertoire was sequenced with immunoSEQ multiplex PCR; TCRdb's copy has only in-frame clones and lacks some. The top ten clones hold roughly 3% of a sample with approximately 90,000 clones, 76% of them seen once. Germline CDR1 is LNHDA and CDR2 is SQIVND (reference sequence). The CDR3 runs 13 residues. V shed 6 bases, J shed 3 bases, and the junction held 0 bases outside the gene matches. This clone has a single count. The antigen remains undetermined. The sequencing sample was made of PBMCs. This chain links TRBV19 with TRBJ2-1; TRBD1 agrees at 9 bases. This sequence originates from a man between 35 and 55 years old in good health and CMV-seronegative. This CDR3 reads CASRDRGYNEQFF. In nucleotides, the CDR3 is TGTGCCAGTAGGGACAGGGGCTACAATGAGCAGTTCTTC. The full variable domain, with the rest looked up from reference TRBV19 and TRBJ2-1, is DGGITQSPKYLFRKEGQNVTLSCEQNLNHDAMYWYRQDPGQGLRLIYYSQIVNDFQKGDIAEGYSVSREKKESFPLTVTSAQKNPTAFYLCASRDRGYNEQFFGPGTRLTVL.